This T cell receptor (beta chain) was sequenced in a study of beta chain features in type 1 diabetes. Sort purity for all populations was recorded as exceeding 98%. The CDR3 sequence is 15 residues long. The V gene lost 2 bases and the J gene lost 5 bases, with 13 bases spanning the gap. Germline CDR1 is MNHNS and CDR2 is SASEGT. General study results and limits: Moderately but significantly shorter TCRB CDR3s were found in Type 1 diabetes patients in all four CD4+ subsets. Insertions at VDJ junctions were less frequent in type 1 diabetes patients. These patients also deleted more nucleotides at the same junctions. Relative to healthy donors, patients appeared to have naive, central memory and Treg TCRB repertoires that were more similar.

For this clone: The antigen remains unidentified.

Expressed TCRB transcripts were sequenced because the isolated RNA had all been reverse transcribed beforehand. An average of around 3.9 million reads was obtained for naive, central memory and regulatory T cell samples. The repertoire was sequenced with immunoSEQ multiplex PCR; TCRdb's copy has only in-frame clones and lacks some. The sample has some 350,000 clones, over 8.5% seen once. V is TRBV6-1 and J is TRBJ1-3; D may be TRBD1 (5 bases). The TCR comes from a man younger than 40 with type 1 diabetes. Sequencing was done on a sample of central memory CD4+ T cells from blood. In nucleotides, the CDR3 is TGTGCCAGCAGTGAAATGACGGCAGGGAGAAACACCATATATTTT. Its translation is CASSEMTAGRNTIYF.